A single sample gave rise to the 2 T cell receptor beta chains below, sequenced in a study of Graves' ophthalmopathy and Graves' hyperthyroidism. The sequenced template was RNA, covering the TCR beta CDR3 region. HTBI primers were used in a first-round RT-PCR, which preceded a second-round multiplex PCR. Via MiXCR, TCRdb re-called the multiplex PCR reads, giving one row per CDR3 protein. Here the sample spans 350,000 to 400,000 distinct CDR3 sequences, 15% to 20% being singletons. Material: peripheral blood. All receptors derive from a woman between 18 and 29 years old with Graves' ophthalmopathy.

The genes are TRBV20-1 and TRBJ2-7; TRBD2 aligns across 8 bases. Germline CDR1 and CDR2: DFQATT and SNEGSKA (reference sequence). Trimming at V came to 0 bases and at J to 3 bases, leaving 7 bases not matched to a gene. This CDR3 region has 15 residues. CDR3 protein: CSARDVRTSSYEQYF. DNA of the CDR3: TGCAGTGCTAGAGATGTTCGGACTAGCAGCTACGAGCAGTACTTC.

This clonotype has a count of ten or more. The V and J genes are TRBV5-1 and TRBJ2-7, with TRBD2 matching over 8 bases. The CDR3 has 15 amino acids. With V trimmed by 4 bases and J by 0 bases, 6 bases remained unmatched. Germline CDR1 reads SGHRS; CDR2 reads YFSETQ. The CDR3: CASSRSGDSSYEQYF. The CDR3 DNA sequence: TGCGCCAGCAGCCGTAGCGGGGATTCCTCCTACGAGCAGTACTTC.